Described below is a single T cell receptor beta chain sequence and its context. The target antigen is unknown. Donors consisted of healthy bone marrow donors. The length of the CDR3 is 13 residues. Per the germline V gene, CDR1 is SGHTA and CDR2 is FQGNSA. Trimming took 5 bases from V and 7 from J, leaving 14 bases between them. This entry is derived from a study of cytomegalovirus exposure and HLA in healthy donors. Study-level findings and limits: In a later analysis, the majority of CMV-associated beta chains seemingly showed HLA restriction. Association of a missense DCLRE1C variant with TCR beta V- and J-gene trimming was reported in a later analysis. Presence/absence results assume similar sequencing depth per donor, which may not hold.

PCR was performed using 60 Vbeta and 13 Jbeta primers. Clones were read by immunoSEQ multiplex PCR, and TCRdb kept only the in-frame ones, dropping some. The data hold around 60,000 clones, with roughly 70% observed a single time. Sequenced sample: PBMCs. This chain uses TRBV7-2 with TRBJ1-1, with D maybe TRBD1 (5 bases). The source is a man aged 50 or older in good health and CMV-seropositive. The CDR3 DNA sequence: TGTGCCAGCAGCCTTTCCCGGGGGAGTGAAGCTTTCTTT. Its protein product is CASSLSRGSEAFF.